Listed below are T cell receptor beta chains from one sample, sequenced in a study of CD8+CD57+ T cells in acquired aplastic anemia. A single record per CDR3 protein comes from TCRdb applying MiXCR to the reads. Of more than 250,000 distinct CDR3 sequences detected, approximately 56% appear once; the ten largest clones hold around 8%. Material for sequencing was sorted CD4+, CD8+, or CD8+CD57+ T cells (not recorded which) from PBMCs. The receptors come from a human donor with severe aplastic anemia or a healthy control (not recorded which). Each CDR3 is given without its conserved first and last residue.

cdr3_length	j_call	v_call	cdr3_aa
16	TRBJ2-2	TRBV4-2	ASSQVMGQASFTGELF
11	TRBJ1-2	TRBV25-1	ASSDRESYGYT
13	TRBJ1-3	TRBV5-1	ASTSWGGGANTIY
13	TRBJ2-7	TRBV7-8	ASSQEAGGRGEQY
13	TRBJ2-1	TRBV7-9	ASSAGTGGYNEQF
12	TRBJ1-3	TRBV29-1	SVGDRVPGNTIY
12	TRBJ2-1	TRBV10-3	AIRRLAGNNEQF
14	TRBJ1-1	TRBV25-1	ASSAPWGRTYGEAF
11	TRBJ2-7	TRBV19	ATNKGQGGEQY
11	TRBJ1-1	TRBV7-2	ASSFSVNTEAF
13	TRBJ2-1	TRBV20-1	SARVLTSGSNEQF
13	TRBJ2-2	TRBV11-2	ASSLGDRGIGELF
14	TRBJ2-3	TRBV15	ATSRDPGGATDTQY
14	TRBJ2-2	TRBV7-8	ASSLTGFGNTGELF
12	TRBJ2-1	TRBV30	AWNPGLTYNEQF
12	TRBJ1-1	TRBV20-1	SARVQGIDTEAF
12	TRBJ1-1	TRBV28	ASSFRAGSTEAF
12	TRBJ2-7	TRBV20-1	SASTSGRMYEQY
12	TRBJ2-3	TRBV9	ASSVVEGPRTQY
12	TRBJ2-2	TRBV11-2	ASSLGTSTGELF
11	TRBJ1-2	TRBV19	ASSRGGHYGYT
16	TRBJ1-1	TRBV7-2	ASSPGQETSEMNTEAF
15	TRBJ1-5	TRBV24-1	ATSDPGTGRTPQPQH
13	TRBJ2-6	TRBV20-1	SASDRARGANVLT
14	TRBJ1-4	TRBV24-1	ATSDHGTGPYERLF
15	TRBJ1-2	TRBV7-9	ASSPGGTQPLNYGYT
13	TRBJ2-1	TRBV2	ASSAIAGGYNEQF
10	TRBJ1-5	TRBV29-1	SVRDPNQPQH
12	TRBJ2-2	TRBV7-7	ANSFARDTGELF
13	TRBJ2-1	TRBV7-2	ASSPGTSGLNEQF
13	TRBJ2-7	TRBV27	ASSSETRGPLEQY
15	TRBJ2-3	TRBV25-1	ASSEGLAYTATDTQY
10	TRBJ2-1	TRBV10-3	AISESRGEQF
12	TRBJ2-1	TRBV24-1	ATSGSSGVDEQF
12	TRBJ1-1	TRBV7-9	ASSPEGVGTEAF
12	TRBJ1-3	TRBV20-1	SASAAGGGNTIY
13	TRBJ2-2	TRBV7-2	ASSLGLPGTGELF
14	TRBJ2-3	TRBV20-1	SARDLRGQVTDTQY
11	TRBJ2-7	TRBV29-1	SAAPGGSYEQY
13	TRBJ1-2	TRBV24-1	ATSDGDRGGYGYT
12	TRBJ2-7	TRBV20-1	SAPGLAGDREQY
14	TRBJ1-5	TRBV12-3/TRBV12-4	ASSFRTAGSNQPQH
15	TRBJ1-6	TRBV2	ASSAGGMGSYNSPLH
11	TRBJ1-2	TRBV20-1	SAEPRRYYGYT
11	TRBJ1-4	TRBV14	ASSYRDGEKLF
15	TRBJ2-5	TRBV7-3	ASSLDSIGSYEETQY
10	TRBJ1-1	TRBV29-1	SVTNMNTEAF
15	TRBJ2-3	TRBV5-6	ASSRGGKRGSTDTQY
13	TRBJ2-7	TRBV6-5	ASSLEGPGAYEQY
11	TRBJ1-5	TRBV24-1	ASERGGNQPQH
13	TRBJ2-5	TRBV9	ASSSHGISRETQY
12	TRBJ1-3	TRBV5-4	ASSPVFSGNTIY
13	TRBJ2-7	TRBV19	ASSPSGRSSYEQY
12	TRBJ2-2	TRBV6-5	ASSYWQNTGELF
12	TRBJ2-7	TRBV5-1	ASSLGEIPYEQY
13	TRBJ2-5	TRBV7-2	ASSSGAGMQQPQY
10	TRBJ2-7	TRBV20-1	SARDQGYEQY
13	TRBJ1-4	TRBV7-9	ASSAYRGMGEKPF
12	TRBJ1-3	TRBV24-1	ASSDASAGNTIY
15	TRBJ1-1	TRBV5-8	ASSYDRLTMKLPEAF